This entry features one TCR beta chain sequence. The antigen remains undetermined. These data originate in a study of cytomegalovirus exposure and HLA in healthy donors. Broader study findings: Cytomegalovirus association was listed for approximately 150 TCR beta chains. V- and J-gene trimming of TCR beta was linked (in a later analysis) to a missense DCLRE1C variant. Later analysis showed most CMV-associated TCR beta chains appearing HLA-restricted.

Healthy individuals who donated bone marrow served as the donors. V dropped 4 bases and J dropped 5 bases, with 11 bases sitting between them. Germline loops: CDR1 LNHDA, CDR2 SQIVND (reference sequence). This CDR3 has 13 residues. Amplification used 60 Vbeta primers and 13 Jbeta primers. Profiled with immunoSEQ multiplex PCR; TCRdb holds only in-frame clones, not every one. Of fewer than 200,000 clones detected, less than 90% appear once; the ten largest clones hold more than 0.2%. The sequence derives from a girl under three years old in good health and CMV-seronegative. The gene calls are TRBV19 and TRBJ1-1; TRBD1 might be the D (6 bases). Sequencing used PBMCs. The CDR3 reads CASSTRGGTEAFF. CDR3 nucleotides: TGTGCCAGTAGTACCAGGGGAGGGACTGAAGCTTTCTTT.